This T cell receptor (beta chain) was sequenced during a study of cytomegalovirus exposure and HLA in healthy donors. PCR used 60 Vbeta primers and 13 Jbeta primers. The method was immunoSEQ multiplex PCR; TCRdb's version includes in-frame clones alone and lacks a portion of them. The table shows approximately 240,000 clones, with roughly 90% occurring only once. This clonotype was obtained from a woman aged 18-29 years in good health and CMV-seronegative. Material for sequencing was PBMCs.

CDR3 in amino acids: CASRRREETQYF. In DNA form, the CDR3 reads TGCGCCAGCAGGAGGCGGGAAGAGACCCAGTACTTC. This rearrangement joins TRBV5-1 to TRBJ2-5; D possibly corresponds to TRBD2 (5 bases). Germline assignment: CDR1 SGHRS and CDR2 YFSETQ. The CDR3 has 12 residues. V was trimmed by 5 bases and J by 3 bases, leaving 8 bases between them.